The 28 T cell receptor beta chains below all came from one sample that was sequenced in a study of human T cells and chemical hapten exposure (dated by TCRdb to about 2021). To prepare the library, RACE was applied. The listed sequencing device is NextSeq 500. In-frame beta chains were kept once TCRdb had trimmed the public reads at Q25 with fastp and called clones with MiXCR. Each CDR3 protein gets just one entry, which takes the most common genes and DNA from the rows behind it. The sample yields fewer than 70,000 distinct CDR3 sequences; approximately 10% were counted once. The ten most abundant clones make up approximately 5% of the sample. Explained via the paper, the time point label denotes: pre-sensitization, week 0. The treatment or condition label on this specimen signifies: therapeutic diphenylcyclopropenone sensitization with weekly scalp DPC. The sequencing used whole blood, collected in connection with sensitization to the hapten diphenylcyclopropenone (DPC). The receptors stem from a woman aged 50 to 60 with alopecia areata. Some clones in this sample may be carry-over from other donors' samples.

This clonotype was detected many times. The gene calls are TRBV11-2 and TRBJ2-5; D is ambiguous. The CDR3 is 17 amino acids. Germline V gives CDR1 SGHAT, CDR2 FQNNGV. Deletions cut 1 base from V and 3 bases from J, with 18 bases between. The CDR3 DNA is TGTGCCAGCAGCTTAGGATCCCCGAGGAGTCGAGAAGAGACCCAGTACTTC. The encoded protein is CASSLGSPRSREETQYF.

Ten or more counts support this clonotype. This rearrangement joins TRBV12-3 or TRBV12-4 to TRBJ1-5; 10 bases agree with TRBD1. V shed 5 bases and J 0 bases; nucleotides not matched to a gene: 4. This CDR3 has 16 amino acids. The CDR3 protein is CASSMTGGRSNQPQHF. Here the CDR3 DNA reads TGTGCCAGCAGTATGACAGGGGGCCGTAGCAATCAGCCCCAGCATTTT.

This clonotype was recorded a few times. The chain is built from TRBV9 and TRBJ2-3; tentative D call: TRBD1 (6 bases). The CDR3 contains 15 residues. V gave up 0 bases and J gave up 5 bases, with 13 bases separating them. From germline, CDR1 is SGDLS and CDR2 YYNGEE. The CDR3 DNA sequence: TGTGCCAGCAGCGTAGCCAGGGGCCACCGAGATACGCAGTATTTT. This translates into CASSVARGHRDTQYF.

There are many counts of this clonotype. This CDR3 is CASSQERNSFSEQYF. DNA of the CDR3: TGCGCCAGCAGCCAAGAGAGGAACTCCTTTTCCGAGCAGTACTTC. This sequence joins TRBV4-1 and TRBJ2-7; D gene ambiguous. The CDR3 runs 15 residues. The germline V and J ends were trimmed by 0 bases and 6 bases, with 15 bases remaining between them. The germline CDR1 and CDR2 sequences are MGHRA and YSYEKL.

This chain joins TRBV5-4 and TRBJ2-7; tentative D call: TRBD2 (6 bases). Trimming shortened V by 4 bases and J by 0 bases, and 14 bases separated the two germline ends. The length of the CDR3 is 15 residues. The V gene's germline CDR1 is SGHNT and CDR2 YYREEE (reference sequence). The CDR3 reads CASSGAGTVSYEQYF. For the CDR3, the DNA is TGTGCCAGCAGCGGAGCCGGGACTGTCTCCTACGAGCAGTACTTC. Supplemented by reference TRBV5-4 and TRBJ2-7, the full variable domain reads ETGVTQSPTHLIKTRGQQVTLRCSSQSGHNTVSWYQQALGQGPQFIFQYYREEENGRGNFPPRFSGLQFPNYSSELNVNALELDDSALYLCASSGAGTVSYEQYFGPGTRLTVT.

The chain is built from TRBV12-3 or TRBV12-4 and TRBJ2-1, with D uncertain. The CDR3 length is 12 residues. V was cut by 6 bases and J by 4 bases, with 7 bases left in between. The CDR3 spells CASSPQYNEQFF. CDR3 coding DNA: TGTGCCAGCAGCCCCCAATACAATGAGCAGTTCTTC.

This clonotype has a count of ten or more. The chain is built from TRBV6-2 or TRBV6-3 and TRBJ1-2; tentative D call: TRBD1 (5 bases). Per the germline V gene, CDR1 is MNHEY and CDR2 is SVGEGT. The CDR3 is made up of 12 amino acids. Deletions cut 5 bases from V and 7 bases from J, with 11 bases between. The CDR3 DNA reads as TGTGCCAGCAGTCGTCAGGGAGTTGGCTACACCTTC. Translated, it gives CASSRQGVGYTF.

This clonotype was counted ten times or more. The V call is TRBV28, the J call TRBJ1-2; no reliable D call. This CDR3 spans 12 amino acids. Germline V gives CDR1 MDHEN, CDR2 SYDVKM. V lost 1 base and J lost 4, with 4 bases in between. Here the CDR3 reads CASSLSTYGYTF. DNA of the CDR3: TGTGCCAGCAGTTTATCGACCTATGGCTACACCTTC.

This clonotype came up a few times. The genes are TRBV5-1 and TRBJ2-2; 9 bases line up with TRBD2. Unmatched junction bases numbered 8, after V lost 4 bases and J lost 7 bases. The germline V gene has CDR1 SGHRS and CDR2 YFSETQ. This CDR3 region has 15 residues. The CDR3, as DNA: TGCGCCAGCAGCGTCGGGACTAGCTATGGCGGGGAGCTGTTTTTT. Translated, it gives CASSVGTSYGGELFF.

This clonotype was counted between two and nine times. The genes are TRBV7-8 and TRBJ2-1; D is perhaps TRBD1 (5 bases). Trimming shortened V by 5 bases and J by 1 base, and 15 bases separated the two germline ends. Per germline, CDR1 SGHVS and CDR2 FQNEAQ. This CDR3 contains 16 residues. CDR3 in DNA: TGTGCCAGCAGCAGCCGTACAGGCTTTTCCTACAATGAGCAGTTCTTC. As protein: CASSSRTGFSYNEQFF.

Within the sample, this clonotype is medium-sized. The genes are TRBV9 and TRBJ1-3, with TRBD1 identical over 7 bases. With V trimmed by 3 bases and J by 0 bases, 9 bases remained unmatched. The CDR3 sequence is 17 residues long. Germline assignment: CDR1 SGDLS and CDR2 YYNGEE. The CDR3 DNA reads TGTGCCAGCAGCGAGAGGGACAGCCAGAGCTCTGGAAACACCATATATTTT. Protein sequence: CASSERDSQSSGNTIYF.

Details on this clonotype: A clone one base away is much larger, so this may be a read error. The chain is built from TRBV6-6 and TRBJ2-1, with D perhaps TRBD2 (6 bases). Looked up from germline, CDR1 is MNHNY and CDR2 is SVGAGI (reference sequence). There are 15 residues in the CDR3. With 10 bases removed from V and 0 bases from J, the gap between germline ends came to 16 bases. CDR3 sequence reads: CANSLAASSYNEQFF. In nucleotides, the CDR3 is TGTGCCAACAGCTTAGCGGCCAGCTCCTACAATGAGCAGTTCTTC.

The table lists this clonotype with a few counts. V and J are TRBV28 and TRBJ2-2; 7 nucleotides match TRBD2. CDR1 and CDR2 from the germline V gene are MDHEN and SYDVKM. J gave up 4 bases and V 6 bases, and 2 bases lay outside the gene matches. The CDR3 has 13 residues. This CDR3 reads CASRAGVTGELFF. In DNA form, the CDR3 reads TGTGCCAGCAGGGCGGGGGTCACCGGGGAGCTGTTTTTT.

The chain links TRBV24-1 to TRBJ2-2; D is unresolved. Trimming took 6 bases from V and 3 from J, leaving 7 bases between them. Germline loops: CDR1 KGHDR, CDR2 SFDVKD. The length of the CDR3 is 13 residues. In DNA form, the CDR3 reads TGTGCCACCAGTCGAAGTGACACCGGGGAGCTGTTTTTT. Translating it yields CATSRSDTGELFF.

This clonotype has a count of ten or more. The chain joins TRBV18 to TRBJ1-2, with D maybe TRBD1 (6 bases). The germline V gene has CDR1 KGHSH and CDR2 LQKENI. Trimming stripped 1 base from V and 1 base from J, with 13 bases between. CDR3 length: 16 residues. In nucleotides, the CDR3 is TGTGCCAGCTCACCACAAAGGGACACCCGTAACTATGGCTACACCTTC. Amino acid sequence: CASSPQRDTRNYGYTF. Full variable domain (outside the CDR3, taken from reference TRBV18 and TRBJ1-2): NAGVMQNPRHLVRRRGQEARLRCSPMKGHSHVYWYRQLPEEGLKFMVYLQKENIIDESGMPKERFSAEFPKEGPSILRIQQVVRGDSAAYFCASSPQRDTRNYGYTFGSGTRLTVV.

In its sample, this clonotype was seen many times. The chain employs TRBV20-1 and TRBJ2-6; 7 positions agree with TRBD1. From germline, CDR1 is DFQATT and CDR2 SNEGSKA (reference sequence). J was trimmed by 2 bases and V by 6 bases; bases with no gene match: 4. CDR3 length: 14 residues. CDR3 protein: CSAQTGTGANVLTF. The CDR3 nucleotides are TGCAGTGCCCAGACAGGGACTGGGGCCAACGTCCTGACTTTC.

This clonotype was seen many times. CDR3 residues: CSASPGVGGNSPLHF. The CDR3 DNA follows: TGCAGTGCTAGTCCCGGTGTTGGGGGTAATTCACCCCTCCACTTT. V and J are TRBV20-1 and TRBJ1-6; a possible D gene is TRBD1 (5 bases). The CDR3 is 15 amino acids. The V gene lost 3 bases and the J gene lost 6 bases, with 15 bases spanning the gap. Germline V gene data show CDR1 as DFQATT and CDR2 as SNEGSKA (reference sequence).

Ten or more counts support this clonotype. V usage is TRBV3-1 and J usage is TRBJ1-1, with D perhaps TRBD1 (5 bases). Germline-derived CDR1 and CDR2 are LGHDT and YNNKEL (reference sequence). Trimming removed 5 bases at V and 7 bases at J, with 11 bases between. This CDR3 contains 12 residues. The CDR3 nucleotides read TGTGCCAGCAGCACGACAGTGGGTGAAGCTTTCTTT. Protein: CASSTTVGEAFF.

This sequence joins TRBV7-9 and TRBJ1-4; D is uncertain. Germline CDR1 SEHNR, CDR2 FQNEAQ (reference sequence). This CDR3 comprises 15 residues. The V end was cut by 5 bases, the J end by 1 base, with 11 bases between. The CDR3 sequence: CASSANRGTNEKLFF. The CDR3 DNA reads as TGTGCCAGCAGCGCCAACAGAGGAACTAATGAAAAACTGTTTTTT.

The chain uses TRBV28 and TRBJ2-7; D might be TRBD1 (5 bases). Trimming stripped 5 bases from V and 7 bases from J, with 9 bases between. From germline, CDR1 is MDHEN and CDR2 SYDVKM. The CDR3 length is 11 residues. As DNA, the CDR3 is TGTGCCAGCAGTCACCGACAGGAGCAGTACTTC. This codes for CASSHRQEQYF.

The chain employs TRBV7-2 and TRBJ1-2, with 10 bases fitting TRBD1. CDR3 length: 13 amino acids. The V segment lost 5 bases and the J segment 4 bases; nucleotides outside the gene matches: 1. Germline V CDR1 and CDR2: SGHTA, FQGNSA. As DNA, the CDR3 is TGTGCCAGCAGCCGGACAGGGGGCTATGGCTACACCTTC. Amino acid sequence: CASSRTGGYGYTF.

In this sample, this clonotype turned up a few times. The chain uses TRBV6-2 or TRBV6-3 and TRBJ2-7; 7 positions agree with TRBD1. Germline loops: CDR1 MNHEY, CDR2 SVGEGT. The length of the CDR3 is 16 residues. The junction had 7 bases not matched to a gene; V was cut back by 2 bases and J by 0 bases. CDR3 sequence (DNA): TGTGCCAGCAGTTACACGACAGGGAAGACCTCCTACGAGCAGTACTTC. Translating gives CASSYTTGKTSYEQYF.

This clonotype occurred many times. The chain has TRBV28 and TRBJ1-6; no reliable D call. CDR3 length equals 13 residues. Trimming removed 7 bases from V and 6 bases from J, with 10 bases in between. Looked up from germline, CDR1 is MDHEN and CDR2 is SYDVKM. The CDR3 loop reads CASTGFTNSPLHF. DNA for the CDR3: TGTGCCAGCACAGGATTTACTAATTCACCCCTCCACTTT.

In its sample, this clonotype was seen many times. The chain carries TRBV20-1 and TRBJ1-5; tentative D call: TRBD1 (6 bases). Trimming stripped 3 bases from V and 0 bases from J, with 15 bases between. In germline, CDR1 is DFQATT, CDR2 SNEGSKA (reference sequence). The CDR3 is made up of 16 amino acids. CDR3 bases: TGCAGTGCTAGCGGCAGGGGATGGTCTAGCAATCAGCCCCAGCATTTT. Translating it yields CSASGRGWSSNQPQHF.

This clonotype was recorded at least ten times. The V call is TRBV30, the J call TRBJ2-3; D is perhaps TRBD1 or TRBD2 (5 bases each). CDR1 is GTSNPN, CDR2 SVGIG, per germline (reference sequence). The CDR3 loop spans 14 amino acids. Trimming stripped 8 bases from V and 3 bases from J, with 18 bases between. CDR3 DNA: TGTGCCGCCCCGGACTCCTGGGGGACAGATACGCAGTATTTT. Translated: CAAPDSWGTDTQYF.

The chain recombines TRBV28 with TRBJ2-7, with D possibly being TRBD2 (6 bases). V dropped 6 bases and J dropped 8 bases, with 23 bases sitting between them. The V gene's germline CDR1 is MDHEN and CDR2 SYDVKM. CDR3 length equals 15 residues. This chain's CDR3 is CASSLVGLTALQQYF. In DNA form, the CDR3 reads TGTGCCAGCAGCCTGGTGGGACTGACAGCTCTGCAGCAGTACTTC.

The table lists this clonotype with a few counts. The V and J genes are TRBV27 and TRBJ1-5, with D perhaps TRBD1 (6 bases). V lost 7 bases, J lost 2 bases, and 15 bases lay in between. The CDR3 loop spans 15 amino acids. Germline V gene data show CDR1 as MNHEY and CDR2 as SMNVEV (reference sequence). CDR3 DNA: TGTGCCAGCACCCCTGGGGGCGGTCGCAATCAGCCCCAGCATTTT. Amino acid sequence: CASTPGGGRNQPQHF.

This chain uses TRBV15 with TRBJ1-4; 8 bases line up with TRBD1. The V and J ends lost 0 bases and 7 bases, in that order; junction bases with no gene match: 10. The germline V gene has CDR1 LNHNV and CDR2 YYDKDF (reference sequence). CDR3 length: 17 residues. The CDR3 sequence: CATSREGQGARSEKLFF. DNA of the CDR3: TGTGCCACCAGCAGAGAAGGTCAGGGGGCGCGTAGTGAAAAACTGTTTTTT.